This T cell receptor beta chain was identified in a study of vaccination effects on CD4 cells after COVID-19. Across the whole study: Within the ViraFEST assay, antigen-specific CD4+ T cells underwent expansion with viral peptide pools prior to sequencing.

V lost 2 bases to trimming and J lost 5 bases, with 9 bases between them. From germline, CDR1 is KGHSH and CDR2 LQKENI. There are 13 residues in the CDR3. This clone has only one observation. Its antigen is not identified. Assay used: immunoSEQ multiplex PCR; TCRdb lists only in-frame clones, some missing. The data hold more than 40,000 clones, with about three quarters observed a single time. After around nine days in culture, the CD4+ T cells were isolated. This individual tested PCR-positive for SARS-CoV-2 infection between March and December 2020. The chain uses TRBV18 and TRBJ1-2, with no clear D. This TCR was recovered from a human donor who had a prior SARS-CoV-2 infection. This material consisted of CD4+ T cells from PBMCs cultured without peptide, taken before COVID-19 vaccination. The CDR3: CASSPVGGYGYTF. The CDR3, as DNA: TGTGCCAGCTCACCAGTAGGAGGGTATGGCTACACCTTC.